Below are 13 T cell receptor beta chains sequenced from a single sample in a study of blood T cells in healthy people across ages. A sample-barcoded 5' primer and a J-beta primer mix were used in a second PCR of about 7 to 12 cycles. TCRdb reprocessed the 5' RACE reads with MiXCR, giving one entry per CDR3 protein. The sample includes some 700,000 distinct CDR3 sequences, 35% to 45% seen only once; the top ten take 20% to 25%. Material: blood. The origin of the receptors is a woman aged 60-75 years in good health.

This chain uses TRBV14 with TRBJ2-7; D is uncertain. The germline CDR1 and CDR2 sequences are SGHDN and FVKESK. V lost 0 bases and J 6 bases, leaving 6 bases between the germline ends. This CDR3 has 12 amino acids. The CDR3 region is CASSQDRIEQYF. The CDR3 DNA is TGTGCCAGCAGCCAAGACCGAATCGAGCAGTACTTC.

The rearrangement links TRBV3-1 to TRBJ1-1; 7 bases fit TRBD1. In germline, CDR1 is LGHDT, CDR2 YNNKEL (reference sequence). There are 14 residues in the CDR3. The trim removed 4 bases at V and 1 base at J, leaving 3 bases unmatched. CDR3 sequence reads: CASSLDRANTEAFF. The CDR3 DNA reads as TGTGCCAGCAGCCTTGACAGGGCGAACACTGAAGCTTTCTTT.

In this sample, this clonotype turned up a few times. This chain uses TRBV28 with TRBJ2-5, with 8 bases identical to TRBD2. J was trimmed by 5 bases and V by 3 bases; bases with no gene match: 14. CDR1 is MDHEN, CDR2 SYDVKM, per germline. The CDR3 spans 17 residues. Written as DNA, the CDR3 is TGTGCCAGCAGTTTCATATCGTCTAGCGGGCAGAGGGAGACCCAGTACTTC. Translation gives CASSFISSSGQRETQYF.

J is TRBJ2-3 and V is TRBV5-1; 11 bases map to TRBD2. V shed 3 bases, J shed 14 bases, and the junction held 14 bases outside the gene matches. This CDR3 has 15 amino acids. Germline loops: CDR1 SGHRS, CDR2 YFSETQ. The CDR3 is CASSSGTSGPHEWYF. CDR3 nucleotides: TGCGCCAGCAGCTCAGGGACTAGCGGCCCTCACGAGTGGTATTTT.

The chain employs TRBV7-6 and TRBJ2-1, with TRBD1 matching over 9 bases. The DNA end is more similar to TRBJ2-7, so the J call may be wrong. The CDR3 contains 16 residues. Looked up from germline, CDR1 is SGHVS and CDR2 is FNYEAQ. The CDR3: CASSLTGTGSYNEQYF. Here the CDR3 DNA reads TGTGCCAGCAGCTTAACCGGGACAGGGTCCTACAATGAGCAGTACTTC.

The chain couples TRBV2 to TRBJ2-1; 9 bases match TRBD2. V gave up 6 bases and J gave up 4 bases; unmatched junction bases: 4. The CDR3 contains 14 residues. CDR1 and CDR2 (germline): SNHLY, FYNNEI. CDR3 DNA: TGTGCCAGCAGGGAGCGGGGGGTTTACAATGAGCAGTTCTTC. Protein product: CASRERGVYNEQFF.

This clonotype turned up a few times. The CDR3 sequence is CASSDPIAEAFF. Here the CDR3 DNA reads TGTGCCAGCAGTGACCCGATCGCTGAAGCTTTCTTT. V usage is TRBV6-2 or TRBV6-3 and J usage is TRBJ1-1, with D unresolved. V lost 5 bases to trimming and J lost 6 bases, with 10 bases between them. CDR1 is MNHEY, CDR2 SVGEGT, per germline. This CDR3 is 12 amino acids long.

V gene TRBV20-1 combines with J gene TRBJ2-7; D may be TRBD1 or TRBD2 (5 bases each). Germline V gene lookup returns CDR1 DFQATT and CDR2 SNEGSKA (reference sequence). V dropped 5 bases and J dropped 3 bases, with 17 bases sitting between them. The CDR3 sequence is 14 residues long. The CDR3 nucleotides read TGCAGTGCTCGGGACGGTAGCCCCGGCTACGAGCAGTACTTC. It yields the protein CSARDGSPGYEQYF.

As concerns this clonotype: This may stem from a read error, because a much larger clone lies one nucleotide away. The J gene is TRBJ1-1, the V gene TRBV2, with TRBD1 identical over 7 bases. This CDR3 spans 15 amino acids. Germline V gives CDR1 SNHLY, CDR2 FYNNEI. V gave up 7 bases and J gave up 1 base; unmatched junction bases: 9. The CDR3 loop is CASKEGGQANTEAFF. CDR3 bases: TGTGCCAGCAAGGAGGGAGGACAGGCGAACACTGAAGCTTTCTTT.

The chain has TRBV6-1 and TRBJ2-1, with D unclear. CDR3 length: 14 amino acids. Germline V gives CDR1 MNHNS, CDR2 SASEGT. V shed 3 bases and J shed 0 bases, with 6 bases lying between them. The CDR3 reads CASSEQSSYNEQFF. The CDR3 nucleotides read TGTGCCAGCAGTGAGCAGAGCTCCTACAATGAGCAGTTCTTC.

The chain employs TRBV11-2 and TRBJ2-1, with unresolved D. With the DNA end fitting TRBJ2-7 better, the J assignment may be wrong. This CDR3 is 13 amino acids long. Per the germline V gene, CDR1 is SGHAT and CDR2 is FQNNGV. This CDR3 is CASSFARYNEQYF. Here the CDR3 DNA reads TGTGCCAGCAGCTTCGCCAGATACAATGAGCAGTACTTC.

The rearrangement uses TRBV30 and TRBJ1-5; D gene ambiguous. V was shortened by 2 bases and J by 1 base, with 6 bases between the two germline ends. The germline gives CDR1 GTSNPN, CDR2 SVGIG (reference sequence). This CDR3 region has 13 residues. CDR3 in amino acids: CAWSKDSNQPQHF. The DNA of the CDR3 is TGTGCCTGGAGTAAAGACAGCAATCAGCCCCAGCATTTT.

V is TRBV12-3 or TRBV12-4 and J is TRBJ2-7; D uncertain. The CDR3 loop spans 14 amino acids. Trimming took 5 bases from V and 7 from J, leaving 18 bases between them. DNA of the CDR3: TGTGCCAGCAGTCCCATCAACGTGGCTAATGAGCAGTACTTC. This sequence encodes CASSPINVANEQYF.